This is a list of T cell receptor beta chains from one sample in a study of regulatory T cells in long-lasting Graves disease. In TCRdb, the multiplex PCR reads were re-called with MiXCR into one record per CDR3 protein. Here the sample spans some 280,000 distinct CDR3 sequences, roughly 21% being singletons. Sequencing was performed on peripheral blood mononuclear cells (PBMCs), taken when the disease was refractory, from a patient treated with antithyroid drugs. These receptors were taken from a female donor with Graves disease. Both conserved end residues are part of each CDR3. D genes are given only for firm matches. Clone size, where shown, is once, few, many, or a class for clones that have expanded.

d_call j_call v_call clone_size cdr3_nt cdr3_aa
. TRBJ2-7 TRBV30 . TGTGCCTGGAGTCTCCGGGCCGCCTCCGAGCAGTACTTC CAWSLRAASEQYF
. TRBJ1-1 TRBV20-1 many TGCAGTGCTAGAGACGGGGGACTGAACACTGAAGCTTTCTTT CSARDGGLNTEAFF
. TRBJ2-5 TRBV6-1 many TGTGCCAGCAGCCCCTCGGGGAGAGAAGAGACCCAGTACTTC CASSPSGREETQYF
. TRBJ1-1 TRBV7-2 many TGTGCCAGCAGCTTAGCCCCAGTCACTGAAGCTTTCTTT CASSLAPVTEAFF
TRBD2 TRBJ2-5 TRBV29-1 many TGCAGCGTTGATTATCAGCCGGGACTAGCGGGAGGAACGGGAGAGACCCAGTACTTC CSVDYQPGLAGGTGETQYF
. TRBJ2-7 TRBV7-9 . TGTGCCAGCAGCGCCCACAATTCCTACGAGCAGTACTTC CASSAHNSYEQYF
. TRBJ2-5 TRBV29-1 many TGCAGCGTTGCCAGCGGGACAACTGATGGGACCCAGTACTTC CSVASGTTDGTQYF
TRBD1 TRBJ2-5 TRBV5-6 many TGTGCCAGCAGCTTCGACAGGGGGGAGGTTGAGACCCAGTACTTC CASSFDRGEVETQYF
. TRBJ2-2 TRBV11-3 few TGTGCCAGCAGCTTAGTTTTCTACGGTTCTAACGAGGAGCTGTTTTTT CASSLVFYGSNEELFF
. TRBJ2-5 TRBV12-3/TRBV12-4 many TGTGCCAGCGCCCGACTCCAAGGGACCCAGTACTTC CASARLQGTQYF
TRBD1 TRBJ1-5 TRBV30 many TGTGCCTGGACAGGGGGATGGAATCAGCCCCAGCATTTT CAWTGGWNQPQHF
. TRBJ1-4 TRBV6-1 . TGTGCCAGTTTTCCTGACAGTGCTAATGAAAAACTGTTTTTT CASFPDSANEKLFF
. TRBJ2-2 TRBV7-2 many TGTGCCAGCAGTCAGGTCCGGAACACCGGGGAGCTGTTTTTT CASSQVRNTGELFF
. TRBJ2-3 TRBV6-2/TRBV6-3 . TGTGCCAGCAGCTTATGGAAGGATACGCAGTATTTT CASSLWKDTQYF
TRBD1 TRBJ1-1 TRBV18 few TGTGCCAGCTCCCCCGGACAGGGCGATGAAGCTTTCTTT CASSPGQGDEAFF
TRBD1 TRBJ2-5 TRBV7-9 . TGTGCCAGCAGCACCACGCAGGGGGCCGGGAAGGGAGGAGAGACCCAGTACTTC CASSTTQGAGKGGETQYF
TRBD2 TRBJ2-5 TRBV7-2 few TGTGCCAGCAGCCCCTGGACTAGCGGGAGATACCAAGAGACCCAGTACTTC CASSPWTSGRYQETQYF
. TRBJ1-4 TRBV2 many TGTGCCAGCAGTTACCTCGGGGGTTTAACTAATGAAAAACTGTTTTTT CASSYLGGLTNEKLFF
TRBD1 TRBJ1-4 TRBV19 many TGTGCCAGTAGTACCCCGGGACAGCGAGAAAAACTGTTTTTT CASSTPGQREKLFF
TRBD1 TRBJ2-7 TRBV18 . TGTGCCAGCTCACCGGGGGACAGGGATCCCTACGAGCAGTACTTC CASSPGDRDPYEQYF
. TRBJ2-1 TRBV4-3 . TGCGCCAGCAGCCAAGATGGCCCCAATGAGCAGTTCTTC CASSQDGPNEQFF
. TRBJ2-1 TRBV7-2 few TGTGCCAGCAGCTTAGTTGGGGCGGCGGAGCAGTTCTTC CASSLVGAAEQFF
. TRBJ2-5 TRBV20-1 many TGCAGTGCTCCAACCAGCGGATTTAGTCAAGAGACCCAGTACTTC CSAPTSGFSQETQYF